These 4 T cell receptor beta chains share one sample of origin, sequenced in a study of early T cells in non-severe SARS-CoV-2 infection. TCRdb passed the 5' RACE reads through MiXCR, listing each CDR3 protein once. The data show roughly 48,000 distinct CDR3 sequences, with 4.5% to 7% seen just once and 4.5% to 5.5% held by the top ten. Sequencing used whole blood. These TCRs come from an adult who was a healthcare worker with PCR-confirmed SARS-CoV-2 infection or an uninfected control (not recorded which).

This clonotype was detected ten times or more. The chain links TRBV6-5 to TRBJ1-2, with D perhaps TRBD1 (6 bases). Trimming removed 3 bases from V and 5 bases from J, with 13 bases in between. CDR3 length equals 14 residues. Germline V CDR1 and CDR2: MNHEY, SVGAGI. The CDR3 coding sequence is TGTGCCAGCAGTTATTCCCTACAGGGTTATGGCTACACCTTC. Translated, it gives CASSYSLQGYGYTF.

The table lists this clonotype with many counts. This chain links TRBV4-2 with TRBJ2-3; 8 bases are a match to TRBD2. CDR3 length equals 20 residues. Looked up from germline, CDR1 is LGHNA and CDR2 is YNFKEQ. V lost 2 bases, J lost 1 base, and 17 bases stayed unmatched. CDR3 amino acids: CASSQRDPKTSVWGTDTQYF. In DNA, the CDR3 is TGTGCCAGCAGCCAACGGGATCCAAAGACTAGCGTGTGGGGCACAGATACGCAGTATTTT.

The rearrangement joins TRBV7-2 to TRBJ2-4; weak D call: TRBD2 (5 bases). The CDR3 is 15 residues long. Germline CDR1 reads SGHTA; CDR2 reads FQGNSA. V was trimmed by 1 base and J by 4 bases, leaving 11 bases between them. The CDR3 sequence is CASSLVLSGKNIQYF. The CDR3 nucleotides read TGTGCCAGCAGCTTAGTCCTGAGCGGAAAAAACATTCAGTACTTC.

This clonotype appeared many times. The gene calls are TRBV29-1 and TRBJ1-2; the D is unclear. Germline lookup yields CDR1 SQVTM and CDR2 ANQGSEA. The CDR3 totals 12 residues. Trimming shortened V by 3 bases and J by 8 bases, and 13 bases separated the two germline ends. The CDR3 DNA reads as TGCAGCGTTGATTCTCAGCCCATGGGCTACACCTTC. Residues: CSVDSQPMGYTF.